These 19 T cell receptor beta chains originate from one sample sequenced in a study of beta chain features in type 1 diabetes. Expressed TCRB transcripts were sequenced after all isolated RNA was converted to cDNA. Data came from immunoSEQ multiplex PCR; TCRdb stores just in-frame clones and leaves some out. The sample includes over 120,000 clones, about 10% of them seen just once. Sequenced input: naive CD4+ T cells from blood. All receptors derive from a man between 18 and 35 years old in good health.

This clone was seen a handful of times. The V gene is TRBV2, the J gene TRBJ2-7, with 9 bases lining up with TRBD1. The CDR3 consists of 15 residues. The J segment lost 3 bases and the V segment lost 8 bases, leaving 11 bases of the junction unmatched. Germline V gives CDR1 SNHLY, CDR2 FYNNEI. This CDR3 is CASQKSGQGNYEQYF. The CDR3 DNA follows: TGTGCCAGCCAAAAGTCGGGACAGGGTAACTACGAGCAGTACTTC.

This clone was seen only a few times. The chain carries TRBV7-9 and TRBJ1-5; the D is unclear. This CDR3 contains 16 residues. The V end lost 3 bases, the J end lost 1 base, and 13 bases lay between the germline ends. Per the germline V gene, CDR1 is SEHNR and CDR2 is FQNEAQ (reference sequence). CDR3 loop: CASSFSSYYSNQPQHF. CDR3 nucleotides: TGTGCCAGCAGCTTTTCCAGTTATTACAGCAATCAGCCCCAGCATTTT.

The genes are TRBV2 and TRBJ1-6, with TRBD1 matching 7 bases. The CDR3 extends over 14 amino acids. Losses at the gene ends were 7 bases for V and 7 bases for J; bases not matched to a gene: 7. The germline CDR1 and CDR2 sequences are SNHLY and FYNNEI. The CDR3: CASTPGTANSPLHF. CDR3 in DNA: TGTGCCAGCACCCCGGGGACAGCCAATTCACCCCTCCACTTT.

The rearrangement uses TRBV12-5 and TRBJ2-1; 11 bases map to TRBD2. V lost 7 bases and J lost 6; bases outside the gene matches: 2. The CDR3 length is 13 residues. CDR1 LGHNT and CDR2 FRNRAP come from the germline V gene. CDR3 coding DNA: TGTGCTAGTGCCGGGACTAGCGGCAATGAGCAGTTCTTC. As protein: CASAGTSGNEQFF.

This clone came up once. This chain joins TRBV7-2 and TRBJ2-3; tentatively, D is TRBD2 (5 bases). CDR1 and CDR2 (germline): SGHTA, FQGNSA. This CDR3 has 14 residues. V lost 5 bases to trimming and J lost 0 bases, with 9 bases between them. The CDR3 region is CASSKSGSTDTQYF. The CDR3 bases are TGTGCCAGCAGCAAATCGGGGAGCACAGATACGCAGTATTTT.

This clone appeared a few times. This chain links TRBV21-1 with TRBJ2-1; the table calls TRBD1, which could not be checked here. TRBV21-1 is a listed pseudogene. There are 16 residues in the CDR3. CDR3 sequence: CASSKNYREKDNEQFF. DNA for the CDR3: TGTGCCAGCAGCAAGAACTACAGGGAAAAGGACAATGAGCAGTTCTTC.

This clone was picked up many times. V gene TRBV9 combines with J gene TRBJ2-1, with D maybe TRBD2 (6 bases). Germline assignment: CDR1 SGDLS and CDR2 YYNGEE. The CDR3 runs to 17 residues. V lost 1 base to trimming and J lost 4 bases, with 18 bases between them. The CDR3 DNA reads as TGTGCCAGCAGCGTACTCCCTATAGCGGCAGGATACAATGAGCAGTTCTTC. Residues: CASSVLPIAAGYNEQFF.

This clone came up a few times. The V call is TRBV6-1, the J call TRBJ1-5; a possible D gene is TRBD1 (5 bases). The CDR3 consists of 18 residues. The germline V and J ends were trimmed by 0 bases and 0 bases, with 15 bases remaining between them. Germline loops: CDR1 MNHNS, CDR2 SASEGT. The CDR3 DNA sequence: TGTGCCAGCAGTGAAGCGCTCCGGGGGGATTATAGCAATCAGCCCCAGCATTTT. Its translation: CASSEALRGDYSNQPQHF.

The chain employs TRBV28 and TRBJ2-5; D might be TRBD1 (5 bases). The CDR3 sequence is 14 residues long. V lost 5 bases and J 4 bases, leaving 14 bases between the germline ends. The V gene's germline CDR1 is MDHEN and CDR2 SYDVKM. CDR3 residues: CASSVYRNSETQYF. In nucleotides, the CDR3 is TGTGCCAGCAGTGTCTACAGGAATTCAGAGACCCAGTACTTC.

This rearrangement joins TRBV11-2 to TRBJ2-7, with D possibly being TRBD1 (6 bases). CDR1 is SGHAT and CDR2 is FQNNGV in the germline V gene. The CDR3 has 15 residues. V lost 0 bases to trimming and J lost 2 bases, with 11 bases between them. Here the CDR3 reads CASSLDRQATYEQYF. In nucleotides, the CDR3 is TGTGCCAGCAGCTTAGATCGACAGGCAACCTACGAGCAGTACTTC.

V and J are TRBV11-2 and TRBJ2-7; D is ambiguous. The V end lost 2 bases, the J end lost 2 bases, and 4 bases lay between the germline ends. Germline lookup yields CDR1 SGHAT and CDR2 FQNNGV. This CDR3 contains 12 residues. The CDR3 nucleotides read TGTGCCAGCAGCTTATTAACCTACGAGCAGTACTTC. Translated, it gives CASSLLTYEQYF.

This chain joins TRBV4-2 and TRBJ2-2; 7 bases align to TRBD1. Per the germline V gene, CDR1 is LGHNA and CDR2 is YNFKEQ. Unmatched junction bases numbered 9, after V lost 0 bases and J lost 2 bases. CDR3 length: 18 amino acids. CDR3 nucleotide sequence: TGTGCCAGCAGCCAAGAGACCTCGAGGGGGCTTAACACCGGGGAGCTGTTTTTT. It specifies CASSQETSRGLNTGELFF.

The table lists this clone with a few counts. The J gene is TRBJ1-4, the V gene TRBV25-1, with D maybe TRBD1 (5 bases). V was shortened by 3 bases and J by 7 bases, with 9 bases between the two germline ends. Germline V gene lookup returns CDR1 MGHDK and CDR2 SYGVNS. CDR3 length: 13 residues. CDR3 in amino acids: CASSDRQIEKLFF. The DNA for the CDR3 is TGTGCCAGCAGTGACAGACAGATTGAAAAACTGTTTTTT.

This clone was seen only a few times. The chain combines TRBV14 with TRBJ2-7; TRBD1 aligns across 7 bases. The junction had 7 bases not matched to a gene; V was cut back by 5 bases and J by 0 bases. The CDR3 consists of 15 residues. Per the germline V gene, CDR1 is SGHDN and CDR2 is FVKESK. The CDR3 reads CASSTRTGYSYEQYF. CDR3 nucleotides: TGTGCCAGCAGCACACGGACAGGATACTCCTACGAGCAGTACTTC. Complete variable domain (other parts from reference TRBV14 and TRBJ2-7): EAGVTQFPSHSVIEKGQTVTLRCDPISGHDNLYWYRRVMGKEIKFLLHFVKESKQDESGMPNNRFLAERTGGTYSTLKVQPAELEDSGVYFCASSTRTGYSYEQYFGPGTRLTVT.

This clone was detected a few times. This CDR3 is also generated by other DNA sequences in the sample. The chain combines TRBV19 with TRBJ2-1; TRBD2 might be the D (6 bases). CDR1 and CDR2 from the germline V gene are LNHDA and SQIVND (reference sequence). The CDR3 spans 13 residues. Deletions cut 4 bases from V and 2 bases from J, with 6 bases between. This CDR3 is CASSSGAYNEQFF. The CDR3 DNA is TGTGCCAGTAGTAGCGGGGCCTACAATGAGCAGTTCTTC.

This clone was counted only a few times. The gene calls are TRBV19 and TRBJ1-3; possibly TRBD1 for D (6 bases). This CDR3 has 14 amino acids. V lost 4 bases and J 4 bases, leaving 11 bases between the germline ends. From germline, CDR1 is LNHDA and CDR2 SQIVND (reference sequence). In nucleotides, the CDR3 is TGTGCCAGTAGTACAGGGGCCCGCGGAAACACCATATATTTT. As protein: CASSTGARGNTIYF.

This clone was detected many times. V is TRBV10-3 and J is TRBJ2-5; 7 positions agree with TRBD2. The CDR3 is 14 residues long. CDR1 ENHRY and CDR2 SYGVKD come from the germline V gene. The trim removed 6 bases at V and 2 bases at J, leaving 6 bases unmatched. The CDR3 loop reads CAIRDSGSQETQYF. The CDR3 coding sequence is TGTGCCATCAGGGATAGCGGGTCTCAAGAGACCCAGTACTTC.

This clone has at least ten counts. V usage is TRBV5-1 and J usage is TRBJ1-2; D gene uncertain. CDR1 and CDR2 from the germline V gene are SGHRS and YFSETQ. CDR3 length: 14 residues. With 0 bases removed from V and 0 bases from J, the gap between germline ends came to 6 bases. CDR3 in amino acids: CASSLVLANYGYTF. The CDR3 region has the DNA TGCGCCAGCAGCTTGGTTCTCGCTAACTATGGCTACACCTTC.

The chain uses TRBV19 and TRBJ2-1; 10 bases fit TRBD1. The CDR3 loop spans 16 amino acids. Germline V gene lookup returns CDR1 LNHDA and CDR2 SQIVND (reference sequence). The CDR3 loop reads CASSGQGSLSINEQFF. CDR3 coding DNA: TGTGCTTCGTCGGGACAGGGGTCCCTCTCTATCAATGAGCAGTTCTTC.